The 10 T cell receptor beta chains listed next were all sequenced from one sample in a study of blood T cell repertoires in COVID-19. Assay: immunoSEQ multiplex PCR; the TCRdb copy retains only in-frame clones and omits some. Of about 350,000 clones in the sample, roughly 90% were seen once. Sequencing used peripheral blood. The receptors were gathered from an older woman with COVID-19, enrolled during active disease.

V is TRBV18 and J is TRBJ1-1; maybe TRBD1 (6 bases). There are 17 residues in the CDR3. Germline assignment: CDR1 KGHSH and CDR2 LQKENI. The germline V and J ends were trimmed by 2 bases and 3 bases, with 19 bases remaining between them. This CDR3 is CASSPSTGPLWDTEAFF. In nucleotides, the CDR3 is TGTGCCAGCTCACCATCGACAGGTCCCCTTTGGGACACTGAAGCTTTCTTT.

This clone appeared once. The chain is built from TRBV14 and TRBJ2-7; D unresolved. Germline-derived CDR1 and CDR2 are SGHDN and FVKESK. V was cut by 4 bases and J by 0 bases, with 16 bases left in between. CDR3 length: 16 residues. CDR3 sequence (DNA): TGTGCCAGCAGCCCAGGTCAATCTTTTTCCTCCTACGAGCAGTACTTC. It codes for CASSPGQSFSSYEQYF.

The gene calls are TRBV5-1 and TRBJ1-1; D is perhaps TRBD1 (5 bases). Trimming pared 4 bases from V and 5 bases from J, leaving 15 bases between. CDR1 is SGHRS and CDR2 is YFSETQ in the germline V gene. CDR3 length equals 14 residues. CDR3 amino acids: CASSPPSGVTEAFF. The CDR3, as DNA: TGCGCCAGCAGCCCCCCATCGGGGGTTACTGAAGCTTTCTTT.

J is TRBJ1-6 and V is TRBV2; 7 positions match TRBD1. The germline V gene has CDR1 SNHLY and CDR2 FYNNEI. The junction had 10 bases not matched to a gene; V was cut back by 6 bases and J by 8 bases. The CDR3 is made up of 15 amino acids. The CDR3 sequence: CASRRRDSPDSPLHF. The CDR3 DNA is TGTGCCAGCAGGAGACGGGACAGCCCTGATTCACCCCTCCACTTT.

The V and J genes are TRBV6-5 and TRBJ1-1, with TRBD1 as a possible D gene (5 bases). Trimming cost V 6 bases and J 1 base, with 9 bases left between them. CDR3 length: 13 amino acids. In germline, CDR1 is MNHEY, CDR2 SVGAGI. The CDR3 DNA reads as TGTGCCAGCAGCGTCGACAGGAACACTGAAGCTTTCTTT. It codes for CASSVDRNTEAFF.

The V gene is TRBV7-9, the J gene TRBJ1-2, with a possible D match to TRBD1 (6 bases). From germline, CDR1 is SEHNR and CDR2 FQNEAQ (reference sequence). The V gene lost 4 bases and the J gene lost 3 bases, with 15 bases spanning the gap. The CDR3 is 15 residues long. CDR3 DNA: TGTGCCAGCAGCTCGGAAGAACAGGGCCACTATGGCTACACCTTC. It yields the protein CASSSEEQGHYGYTF.

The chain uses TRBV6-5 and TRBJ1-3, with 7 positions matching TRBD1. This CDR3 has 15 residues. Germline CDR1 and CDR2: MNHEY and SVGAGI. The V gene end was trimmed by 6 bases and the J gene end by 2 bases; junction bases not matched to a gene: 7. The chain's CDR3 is CASSRTGAPGNTIYF. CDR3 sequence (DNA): TGTGCCAGCAGCAGAACAGGGGCCCCTGGAAACACCATATATTTT.

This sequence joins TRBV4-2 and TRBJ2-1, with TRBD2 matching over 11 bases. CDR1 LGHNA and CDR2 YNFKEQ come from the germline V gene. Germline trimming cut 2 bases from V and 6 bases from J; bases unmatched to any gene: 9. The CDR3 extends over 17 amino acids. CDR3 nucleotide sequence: TGTGCCAGCAGCCAACCCGGGACTAGCGGAGCTGCCAATGAGCAGTTCTTC. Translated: CASSQPGTSGAANEQFF.

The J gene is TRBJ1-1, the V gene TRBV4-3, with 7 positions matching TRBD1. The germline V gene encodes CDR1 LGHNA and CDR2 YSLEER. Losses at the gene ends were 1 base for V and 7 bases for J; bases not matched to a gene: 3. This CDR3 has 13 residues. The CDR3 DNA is TGCGCCAGCAGCCAAGGACAGGGATATGAAGCTTTCTTT. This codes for CASSQGQGYEAFF.

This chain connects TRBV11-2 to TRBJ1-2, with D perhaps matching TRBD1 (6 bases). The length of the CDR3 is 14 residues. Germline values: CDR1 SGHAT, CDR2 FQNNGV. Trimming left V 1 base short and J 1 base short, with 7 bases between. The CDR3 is CASSLGQVNYGYTF. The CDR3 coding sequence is TGTGCCAGCAGCTTAGGACAGGTTAACTATGGCTACACCTTC.